This record covers a single TCR beta chain. Its matching antigen is unknown. This specimen belongs to a study of shared clonotypes between healthy human individuals. Broader study findings: Exclusively blood specimens were collected; tissue repertoires likely differ.

Germline V lookup: CDR1 LGHNA, CDR2 YSLEER. Trimming shortened V by 3 bases and J by 5 bases, and 16 bases separated the two germline ends. This CDR3 has 15 residues. Authors' data handling: Without quality scores, immunoSEQ junctional reads could not be filtered like full-length reads. TCRdb keeps only in-frame clones here, not all; method: immunoSEQ multiplex PCR. That table gives V, J and clone size, and the DNA gave D and trimming. The data hold about 2.4 million clones, with 80% to 95% observed a single time. The rearrangement joins TRBV4-3 to TRBJ1-1; D gene unclear. This TCR derives from a man aged 18 to 29 in good health. Some clones in this sample may be carry-over from other donors' samples. The specimen was naive CD4+ T cells from PBMCs. Subset meaning: CD45RA+ positively selected. This CDR3 reads CASSHTPAAGTEAFF. Here the CDR3 DNA reads TGCGCCAGCAGCCATACTCCCGCCGCGGGGACTGAAGCTTTCTTT.